The 23 T cell receptor beta chains presented below share a single source sample, sequenced in a study of T cell responses to AZD1222 COVID-19 vaccine. The data were produced by immunoSEQ multiplex PCR, yet TCRdb's version contains in-frame clones alone and is incomplete. The table records about 130,000 clones, about 90% of them present only once. The material sequenced was peripheral blood, taken on day 0 of AZD1222 vaccination. The receptors here all came from an adult in good health.

In its sample, this clone was seen once. One end of the junction does not line up with germline, which may come from a read error. The chain has TRBV6-1 and TRBJ2-5, with no clear D. Germline CDR1 reads MNHNS; CDR2 reads SASEGT. The CDR3 is 12 residues long. CDR3 sequence (DNA): TGTGCCAGCAGTGAAGAAAGAGAGGCCCAGTACTTC. As protein: CASSEEREAQYF.

Worth noting for this clone: Additional DNA sequences in this sample encode the identical CDR3. V gene TRBV27 combines with J gene TRBJ1-2; D possibly corresponds to TRBD1 (6 bases). The CDR3 runs to 13 residues. The ends were cut back, 2 bases at V and 2 bases at J, with 6 bases in the middle. Germline assignment: CDR1 MNHEY and CDR2 SMNVEV (reference sequence). The CDR3 reads CASSLTGNYGYTF. In nucleotides, the CDR3 is TGTGCCAGCAGTTTAACAGGGAACTATGGCTACACCTTC.

As concerns this clone: The germline gene is not matched at one end of the junction; a read error may be the cause. The V gene is TRBV13, the J gene TRBJ2-7; the match to TRBD2 covers 11 bases. In germline, CDR1 is PRHDT, CDR2 FYEKMQ (reference sequence). The CDR3 runs to 14 residues. In DNA form, the CDR3 reads TGTGCCAGCAGCCGACGGACTAGCGGGCGAGCTCTTTCCTTC. Its translation: CASSRRTSGRALSF.

This clone appeared once. V is TRBV6-5 and J is TRBJ1-6; 7 bases fit TRBD1. The CDR3 loop spans 14 amino acids. The germline CDR1 and CDR2 sequences are MNHEY and SVGAGI. Unmatched junction bases numbered 9, after V lost 6 bases and J lost 10 bases. The CDR3 nucleotides are TGTGCCAGCAGGGGGCAGACAGGGCCGTCACCCCTCCACTTT. Residues: CASRGQTGPSPLHF.

The chain uses TRBV19 and TRBJ2-1; 7 nucleotides line up with TRBD1. CDR3 size: 16 residues. V was clipped by 1 base and J by 4 bases; unmatched bases: 7. The germline V gene encodes CDR1 LNHDA and CDR2 SQIVND (reference sequence). The DNA for the CDR3 is TGTGCCAGTAGTATAGGACGGGACAGCTTTTACAATGAGCAGTTCTTC. This codes for CASSIGRDSFYNEQFF.

CDR3 DNA: TGCGCCAGCTGCGGTAGCTCTGGAAACACCATATATTTT. Its translation is CASCGSSGNTIYF. This chain connects TRBV23-1 to TRBJ1-3, with D uncertain. TRBV23-1 is an ORF for which the function is uncertain. V was cut by 8 bases and J by 0 bases, with 8 bases left in between. This CDR3 comprises 13 residues.

J is TRBJ2-1 and V is TRBV19; D unresolved. Trimming shortened V by 3 bases and J by 0 bases, and 9 bases separated the two germline ends. Germline CDR1 and CDR2: LNHDA and SQIVND (reference sequence). The CDR3 consists of 15 residues. CDR3 in DNA: TGTGCCAGTAGTATGAGCGATAGCTCCTACAATGAGCAGTTCTTC. Translated: CASSMSDSSYNEQFF.

The CDR3 sequence is CASSLVSRTPYGYTF. CDR3 bases: TGTGCCAGCAGTTTAGTTAGCAGGACACCCTATGGCTACACCTTC. The chain joins TRBV27 to TRBJ1-2; a weak D match, TRBD1 (5 bases). The ends were cut back, 2 bases at V and 4 bases at J, with 14 bases in the middle. Per the germline V gene, CDR1 is MNHEY and CDR2 is SMNVEV (reference sequence). The CDR3 spans 15 residues.

The chain couples TRBV7-6 to TRBJ2-7; D is unclear. The CDR3 totals 12 residues. Germline loops: CDR1 SGHVS, CDR2 FNYEAQ. The germline V and J ends were trimmed by 5 bases and 9 bases, with 14 bases remaining between them. CDR3 coding DNA: TGTGCCAGCAGCCCAATCGAAGGCGGGCAGTACTTC. Its translation is CASSPIEGGQYF.

The chain recombines TRBV4-1 with TRBJ1-1, with TRBD1 as a possible D gene (5 bases). In germline, CDR1 is MGHRA, CDR2 YSYEKL. V was cut by 1 base and J by 1 base, with 16 bases left in between. The CDR3 spans 17 residues. In nucleotides, the CDR3 is TGCGCCAGCAGCCAAGGGACGCGTTCAGGGCCGAACACTGAAGCTTTCTTT. Amino acids: CASSQGTRSGPNTEAFF.

The V call is TRBV29-1, the J call TRBJ1-3; D gene uncertain. The CDR3 length is 13 residues. CDR1 and CDR2 (germline): SQVTM, ANQGSEA. The V end was cut by 5 bases, the J end by 2 bases, with 10 bases between. The CDR3 DNA reads as TGCAGCGTTTTAACTGGGACTGGAAACACCATATATTTT. Translated: CSVLTGTGNTIYF.

This clone occurred a few times. The V gene is TRBV4-1, the J gene TRBJ1-5, with unresolved D. Trimming removed 4 bases at V and 1 base at J, with 14 bases between. Germline-derived CDR1 and CDR2 are MGHRA and YSYEKL. The CDR3 has 16 residues. DNA of the CDR3: TGCGCCAGCAGCCCCTACGGGGTTTCGAGCAATCAGCCCCAGCATTTT. This translates into CASSPYGVSSNQPQHF.

The J gene is TRBJ2-7, the V gene TRBV5-6, with a tentative D call TRBD1 (6 bases). The CDR3 runs 18 residues. The V gene lost 0 bases and the J gene lost 0 bases, with 19 bases spanning the gap. CDR1 is SGHDT, CDR2 YYEEEE, per germline. CDR3 loop: CASSLGQGPYQTSYEQYF. Written as DNA, the CDR3 is TGTGCCAGCAGCTTGGGCCAGGGGCCGTACCAGACCTCCTACGAGCAGTACTTC.

Only one count was recorded for this clone. The chain combines TRBV18 with TRBJ1-1; D uncertain. Trimming cost V 1 base and J 3 bases, with 12 bases left between them. Per germline, CDR1 KGHSH and CDR2 LQKENI. This CDR3 contains 15 residues. The CDR3 DNA follows: TGTGCCAGCTCACCACGTCGACAATTCGACACTGAAGCTTTCTTT. This sequence encodes CASSPRRQFDTEAFF. The full variable domain, in which reference TRBV18 and TRBJ1-1 provide the parts outside the CDR3, is NAGVMQNPRHLVRRRGQEARLRCSPMKGHSHVYWYRQLPEEGLKFMVYLQKENIIDESGMPKERFSAEFPKEGPSILRIQQVVRGDSAAYFCASSPRRQFDTEAFFGQGTRLTVV.

V and J are TRBV9 and TRBJ2-2; D not resolved. V shed 5 bases and J shed 0 bases, with 17 bases lying between them. The CDR3 spans 17 residues. The germline CDR1 and CDR2 sequences are SGDLS and YYNGEE. Written as DNA, the CDR3 is TGTGCCAGCAGAGGGCCCCGCGGCAGTACGAACACCGGGGAGCTGTTTTTT. Translated: CASRGPRGSTNTGELFF. The full variable domain, rest sourced from reference TRBV9 and TRBJ2-2, is DSGVTQTPKHLITATGQRVTLRCSPRSGDLSVYWYQQSLDQGLQFLIQYYNGEERAKGNILERFSAQQFPDLHSELNLSSLELGDSALYFCASRGPRGSTNTGELFFGEGSRLTVL.

The chain employs TRBV4-1 and TRBJ1-2; TRBD1 might be the D (5 bases). The CDR3 is 20 amino acids. The germline CDR1 and CDR2 sequences are MGHRA and YSYEKL. Trimming pared 0 bases from V and 3 bases from J, leaving 26 bases between. The CDR3 bases are TGCGCCAGCAGCCAAGATGAGTCAGGGCCTTGCCTTGGTTTGTACTATGGCTACACCTTC. This codes for CASSQDESGPCLGLYYGYTF.

V is TRBV27 and J is TRBJ2-2; D is possibly TRBD2 (6 bases). The germline V gene encodes CDR1 MNHEY and CDR2 SMNVEV (reference sequence). This CDR3 region has 21 residues. Trimming took 4 bases from V and 0 from J, leaving 27 bases between them. DNA of the CDR3: TGTGCCAGCAGTTCTTATCCCCCCGGGGAGGCCTATCTGGCGAACACCGGGGAGCTGTTTTTT. Translation: CASSSYPPGEAYLANTGELFF.

This clone was counted a single time. The chain carries TRBV28 and TRBJ1-2; 7 bases agree with TRBD1. Per germline, CDR1 MDHEN and CDR2 SYDVKM. The CDR3 is made up of 19 amino acids. With V trimmed by 8 bases and J by 7 bases, 28 bases remained unmatched. In DNA, the CDR3 is TGTGCCAGCGTCACTTTGGGCCTGTTCCGGGACAGCCCCTGGGCTGGCTACACCTTC. Amino acid sequence: CASVTLGLFRDSPWAGYTF.

The chain carries TRBV6-5 and TRBJ1-1; D is ambiguous. Between the trimmed V and J ends, which lost 2 bases and 4 bases, there was a span of 11 bases. The CDR3 length is 14 residues. Per germline, CDR1 MNHEY and CDR2 SVGAGI. The CDR3 is CASSYGSGSTEAFF. The DNA for the CDR3 is TGTGCCAGCAGTTACGGTTCGGGATCCACTGAAGCTTTCTTT.

This chain connects TRBV6-5 to TRBJ2-1; 11 positions match TRBD2. Per the germline V gene, CDR1 is MNHEY and CDR2 is SVGAGI. Trimming at V came to 4 bases and at J to 12 bases, leaving 2 bases not matched to a gene. This CDR3 is 12 amino acids long. CDR3 protein: CASSSTSGTQFF. The CDR3 DNA is TGTGCCAGCAGTTCGACTAGCGGGACGCAGTTCTTC.

The chain employs TRBV19 and TRBJ2-7; maybe TRBD1 (6 bases). Trimming took 8 bases from V and 0 from J, leaving 17 bases between them. Germline CDR1 LNHDA, CDR2 SQIVND (reference sequence). CDR3 length: 15 residues. The CDR3 protein is CASGGLSGDSYEQYF. The CDR3 DNA is TGTGCCAGTGGGGGCCTCTCTGGGGACTCCTACGAGCAGTACTTC.

V is TRBV6-6 and J is TRBJ1-4; D call uncertain. The CDR3 has 14 residues. Trimming cost V 5 bases and J 0 bases, with 7 bases left between them. The germline V gene has CDR1 MNHNY and CDR2 SVGAGI (reference sequence). In DNA, the CDR3 is TGTGCCAGCAGTGAGGGCACAACTAATGAAAAACTGTTTTTT. This gives the protein CASSEGTTNEKLFF.

V is TRBV7-6 and J is TRBJ2-5; tentative D call: TRBD1 (6 bases). Deletions cut 6 bases from V and 2 bases from J, with 16 bases between. Germline values: CDR1 SGHVS, CDR2 FNYEAQ. This CDR3 region has 15 residues. CDR3 in DNA: TGTGCCAGCAGTATCTCGGAACAGGGTCAAGAGACCCAGTACTTC. Translation: CASSISEQGQETQYF.